These T cell receptor beta chains were read from a single sample in a study of response to subunit inactivated influenza vaccine. A single record per CDR3 protein comes from TCRdb applying MiXCR to the RT-PCR reads. The sample contains 150,000 to 200,000 distinct CDR3 sequences, more than 10% of which appear only once. This same sample was also part of a study on T cells expressing NK-cell markers.

Sequences were derived from CD8+ T cells sorted from PBMCs, sampled 11 to 12 days after vaccination. The receptors stem from a man in his fifties who received an inactivated influenza vaccine. The CDR3 runs from the conserved cysteine through the conserved F or W. D genes are given only for firm matches. Clone sizes are given selectively: once, few, many, or a class where the clone is expanded.

15	TRBV7-2	TRBJ2-7	NA	TRBD1	TGTGCCAGCAGCTACCGGGACAGGGGATCATACGAGCAGTACTTC	CASSYRDRGSYEQYF
13	TRBV3-1	TRBJ1-2	NA	TRBD1	TGTGCCAGCAGCCACGGGACAGGCTGGGGCTACACCTTC	CASSHGTGWGYTF
14	TRBV7-9	TRBJ2-5	few	NA	TGTGCCAGCAGCTTATTAGACGGGAAGGAGACCCAGTACTTC	CASSLLDGKETQYF
14	TRBV5-1	TRBJ2-5	few	TRBD1	TGCGCCAGCCATACCGGGACAGGGCAAGAGACCCAGTACTTC	CASHTGTGQETQYF
13	TRBV2	TRBJ2-5	NA	NA	TGTGCCAGCAGTGACGGGAACGGGGAGACCCAGTACTTC	CASSDGNGETQYF
14	TRBV11-2	TRBJ1-2	few	NA	TGTGCCAGCAGCTCCCTCGACGTGGGACGGACCTACACCTTC	CASSSLDVGRTYTF
15	TRBV27	TRBJ1-1	NA	NA	TGTGCCAGCAGGCTATTAACAGGGAGCAACACTGAAGCTTTCTTT	CASRLLTGSNTEAFF
16	TRBV6-5	TRBJ1-5	many	TRBD1	TGTGCCAGCAGTTACTCGGGACAGGGGGCCTATCAGCCCCAGCATTTT	CASSYSGQGAYQPQHF
16	TRBV2	TRBJ2-1	few	TRBD2	TGTGCCAGCAGTGAAAGTCAGCGGGAGACCTACAATGAGCAGTTCTTC	CASSESQRETYNEQFF
13	TRBV14	TRBJ2-1	many	NA	TGTGCCAGCAGCCACTACCGGAGGAGTGAGCAGTTCTTC	CASSHYRRSEQFF
13	TRBV7-3	TRBJ1-1	NA	NA	TGTGCCAGCAGCTTAAGCCAGAACACTGAAGCTCTCTTT	CASSLSQNTEALF
13	TRBV24-1	TRBJ1-5	NA	NA	TGTGCCACCAGTGTGGGGCGGAGTGGGCCCCAGCATTTT	CATSVGRSGPQHF
20	TRBV28	TRBJ2-6	few	TRBD1	TGTGCCAGCAGTTTAGATACAGGGGGCTCGGTTTCTTCTGGGGCCAACGTCCTGACTTTC	CASSLDTGGSVSSGANVLTF
13	TRBV28	TRBJ2-3	NA	TRBD2	TGTGCCAGCAGTGGGACTAGCGCAGGTACGCAGTATTTT	CASSGTSAGTQYF
13	TRBV9	TRBJ1-2	NA	TRBD1	TGTGCCAGCACCGGGGGGACAGGGAATGGCTACACCTTC	CASTGGTGNGYTF
10	TRBV28	TRBJ2-7	few	TRBD1	TGTGCCACAGGGGGTTACGAGCAGTACTTC	CATGGYEQYF
12	TRBV6-2/TRBV6-3	TRBJ1-1	few	NA	TGTGCCAGCAGTTACTCGCGGGGTGAAGCTTTCTTT	CASSYSRGEAFF
14	TRBV20-1	TRBJ2-7	few	TRBD2	TGCAGTGCCGGCGGGCGGGAGGGCCTCTACGAGCAGTACTTC	CSAGGREGLYEQYF
12	TRBV28	TRBJ1-4	few	NA	TGTGCCAGCAGTTTAATGAGTGAAAAACTGTTTTTT	CASSLMSEKLFF
14	TRBV5-1	TRBJ2-3	NA	TRBD1	TGCGCCAACAGCTTTGTAGGGACAGGAGATACGCAGTATTTT	CANSFVGTGDTQYF
14	TRBV6-1	TRBJ2-5	NA	NA	TGTGCCAGCAAACCGGAGATGGGGGGAGAGACCCAGTACTTC	CASKPEMGGETQYF
16	TRBV28	TRBJ1-5	many	NA	TGTGCCAGCAGTTTACCCCAAGTCTCTTTCAATCAGCCCCAGCATTTT	CASSLPQVSFNQPQHF
16	TRBV12-3/TRBV12-4	TRBJ2-3	few	NA	TGTGCCAGCAGTTTCGAGGATGGACAGTGGGTAGATACGCAGTATTTT	CASSFEDGQWVDTQYF
16	TRBV7-9	TRBJ1-2	few	NA	TGTGCCAGCACCTATGGGGGCCGACAGAATCTCTATGGCTACACCTTC	CASTYGGRQNLYGYTF
14	TRBV7-8	TRBJ2-7	few	NA	TGTGCCAGCAGCTCCGGGACTTTGGCCTACGAGCAGTACTTC	CASSSGTLAYEQYF
15	TRBV2	TRBJ2-1	few	NA	TGTGCCACAGATAGTGGTTTGGACCCCTACAATGAGCAGTTCTTC	CATDSGLDPYNEQFF
15	TRBV6-1	TRBJ2-5	NA	TRBD1	TGTGCCAGCGGGGGATCAGGGGGCGCCGGGGAGACCCAGTACTTC	CASGGSGGAGETQYF
13	TRBV27	TRBJ2-1	NA	NA	TGTGCCAGCAGCAACGGGGTGTACAATGAGCAGTTCTTC	CASSNGVYNEQFF
14	TRBV5-6	TRBJ2-1	NA	TRBD1	TGTGCCAGCAGCGTCGACAGGGCCTACAATGAGCAGTTCTTC	CASSVDRAYNEQFF
14	TRBV7-8	TRBJ2-7	NA	NA	TGTGCCAGCAGCGTCGACAGTCAGCTTTACGAGCAGTACTTC	CASSVDSQLYEQYF
15	TRBV24-1	TRBJ1-4	NA	TRBD1	TGTGCCACCAGTGATTCCGGGACAGGGAATGAAAAACTGTTTTTT	CATSDSGTGNEKLFF
15	TRBV7-9	TRBJ2-2	many	NA	TGTGCCAGCAGCTTACGGGAGACGAACACCGGGGAGCTGTTTTTT	CASSLRETNTGELFF
15	TRBV19	TRBJ2-2	few	NA	TGTGCCAGTAGTATGGCCACTTCGAACACCGGGGAGCTGTTTTTT	CASSMATSNTGELFF
15	TRBV10-3	TRBJ1-1	many	TRBD1	TGTGCCATCAGTGAGTCGCGACAGGGGGAGAGAGAAGCTTTCTTT	CAISESRQGEREAFF
18	TRBV5-6	TRBJ2-1	NA	TRBD1	TGTGCCAGCAGCTGGAGAGGGGGCCCCTTGGGGTCCTACAATGAGCAGTTCTTC	CASSWRGGPLGSYNEQFF
14	TRBV27	TRBJ2-2	few	NA	TGTGCCAGCAGTTTATCTGGAACTGCCGGGGAGCTGTTTTTT	CASSLSGTAGELFF
15	TRBV29-1	TRBJ2-3	NA	NA	TGCAGCGTTGCGACGGGAACAGGGCAGCCAGATACGCAGTATTTT	CSVATGTGQPDTQYF